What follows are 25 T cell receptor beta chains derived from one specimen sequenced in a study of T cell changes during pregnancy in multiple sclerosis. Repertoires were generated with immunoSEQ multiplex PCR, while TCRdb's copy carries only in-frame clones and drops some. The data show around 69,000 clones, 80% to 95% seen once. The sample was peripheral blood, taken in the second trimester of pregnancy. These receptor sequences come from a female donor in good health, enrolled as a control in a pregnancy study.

CDR3 protein: CASSISGTGNQPQHF. The CDR3 DNA reads TGCGCCAGCAGCATATCCGGGACAGGGAATCAGCCCCAGCATTTT. The J gene is TRBJ1-5, the V gene TRBV5-1; 9 nucleotides line up with TRBD1. This CDR3 contains 15 residues. In germline, CDR1 is SGHRS, CDR2 YFSETQ. V gave up 4 bases and J gave up 4 bases; unmatched junction bases: 6.

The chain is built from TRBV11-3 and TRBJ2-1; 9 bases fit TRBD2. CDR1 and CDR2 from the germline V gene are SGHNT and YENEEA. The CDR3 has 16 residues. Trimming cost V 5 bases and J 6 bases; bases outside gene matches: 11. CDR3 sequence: CASSPTGTSLGNEQFF. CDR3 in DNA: TGTGCCAGCAGCCCAACCGGGACTAGCTTGGGCAATGAGCAGTTCTTC. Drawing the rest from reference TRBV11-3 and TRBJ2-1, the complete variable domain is EAGVVQSPRYKIIEKKQPVAFWCNPISGHNTLYWYLQNLGQGPELLIRYENEEAVDDSQLPKDRFSAERLKGVDSTLKIQPAELGDSAVYLCASSPTGTSLGNEQFFGPGTRLTVL.

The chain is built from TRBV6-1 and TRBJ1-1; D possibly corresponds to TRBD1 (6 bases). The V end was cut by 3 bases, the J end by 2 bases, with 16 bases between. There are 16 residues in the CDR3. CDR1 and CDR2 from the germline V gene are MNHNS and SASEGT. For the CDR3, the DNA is TGTGCCAGCAGTGATCGAACAAGGGGGGGAAACACTGAAGCTTTCTTT. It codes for CASSDRTRGGNTEAFF.

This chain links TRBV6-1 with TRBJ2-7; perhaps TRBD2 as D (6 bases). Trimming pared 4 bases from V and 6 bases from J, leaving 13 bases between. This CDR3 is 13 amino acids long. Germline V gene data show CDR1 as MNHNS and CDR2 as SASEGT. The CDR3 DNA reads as TGTGCCAGCAGTGCGGCGGGGTCCCGCGAGCAGTACTTC. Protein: CASSAAGSREQYF.

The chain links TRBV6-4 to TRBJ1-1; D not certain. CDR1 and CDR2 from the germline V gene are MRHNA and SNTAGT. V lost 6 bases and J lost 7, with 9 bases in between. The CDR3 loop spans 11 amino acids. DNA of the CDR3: TGTGCCAGCAGCCCCCGACTTGAAGCTTTCTTT. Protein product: CASSPRLEAFF.

The CDR3 nucleotides read TGTGCCAGTCATACCGGGACAGGGGTATCACCCCTCCACTTT. Protein sequence: CASHTGTGVSPLHF. This chain joins TRBV6-1 and TRBJ1-6; 10 nucleotides match TRBD1. There are 14 residues in the CDR3. CDR1 and CDR2 from the germline V gene are MNHNS and SASEGT. Trimming took 9 bases from V and 10 from J; bases not matched to a gene: 9.

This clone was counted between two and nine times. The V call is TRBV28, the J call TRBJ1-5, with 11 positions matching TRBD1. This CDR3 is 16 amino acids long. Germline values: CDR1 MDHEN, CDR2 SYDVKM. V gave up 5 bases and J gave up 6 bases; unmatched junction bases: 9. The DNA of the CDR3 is TGTGCCAGCAGTCCTAGGACAGGGGGCGCGGGTCAGCCCCAGCATTTT. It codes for CASSPRTGGAGQPQHF.

CDR3 sequence (DNA): TGTGCCAGCAGTTACCTAGAGGGTGGTTTCAATGAGCAGTTCTTC. This codes for CASSYLEGGFNEQFF. The chain employs TRBV6-5 and TRBJ2-1, with D possibly being TRBD2 (5 bases). Germline V gene data show CDR1 as MNHEY and CDR2 as SVGAGI. V lost 2 bases, J lost 6 bases, and 14 bases lay in between. CDR3 length: 15 amino acids.

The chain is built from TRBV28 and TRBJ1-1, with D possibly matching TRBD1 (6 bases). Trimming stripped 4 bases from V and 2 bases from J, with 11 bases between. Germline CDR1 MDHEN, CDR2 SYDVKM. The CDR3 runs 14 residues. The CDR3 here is CASSSWTENTEAFF. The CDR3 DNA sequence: TGTGCCAGCAGTTCCTGGACAGAAAACACTGAAGCTTTCTTT.

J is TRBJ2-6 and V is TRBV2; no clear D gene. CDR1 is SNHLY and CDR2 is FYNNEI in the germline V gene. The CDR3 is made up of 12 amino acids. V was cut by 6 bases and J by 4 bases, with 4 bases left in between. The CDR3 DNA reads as TGTGCCAGCAGAACAGGGGCCAACGTCCTGACTTTC. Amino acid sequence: CASRTGANVLTF. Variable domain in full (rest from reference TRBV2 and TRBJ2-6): EPEVTQTPSHQVTQMGQEVILRCVPISNHLYFYWYRQILGQKVEFLVSFYNNEISEKSEIFDDQFSVERPDGSNFTLKIRSTKLEDSAMYFCASRTGANVLTFGAGSRLTVL.

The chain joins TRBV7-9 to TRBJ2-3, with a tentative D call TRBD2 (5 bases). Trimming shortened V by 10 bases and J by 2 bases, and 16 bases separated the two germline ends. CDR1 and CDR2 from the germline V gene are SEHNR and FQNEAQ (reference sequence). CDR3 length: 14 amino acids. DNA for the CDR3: TGTGCCACCCCAACCGGGATCGACACAGATACGCAGTATTTT. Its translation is CATPTGIDTDTQYF.

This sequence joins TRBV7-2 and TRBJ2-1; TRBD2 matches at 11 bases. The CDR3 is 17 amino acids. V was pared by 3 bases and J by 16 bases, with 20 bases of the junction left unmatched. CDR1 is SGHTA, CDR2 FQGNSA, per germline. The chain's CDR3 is CASSLAPSFSGRAGVFF. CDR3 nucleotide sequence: TGTGCCAGCAGCTTGGCCCCCAGTTTTAGCGGGAGGGCCGGTGTTTTCTTC.

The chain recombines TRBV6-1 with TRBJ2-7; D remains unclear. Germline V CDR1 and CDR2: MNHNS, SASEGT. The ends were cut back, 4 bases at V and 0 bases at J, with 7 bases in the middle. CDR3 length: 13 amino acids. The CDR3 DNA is TGTGCCAGCAGTGTACTTAGCTCCTACGAGCAGTACTTC. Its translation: CASSVLSSYEQYF.

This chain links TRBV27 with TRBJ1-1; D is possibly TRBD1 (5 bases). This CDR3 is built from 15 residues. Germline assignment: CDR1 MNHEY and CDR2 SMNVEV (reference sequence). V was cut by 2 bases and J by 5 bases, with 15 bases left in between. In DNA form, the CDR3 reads TGTGCCAGCAGTTTAACCACAGGACTAGGGACTGAAGCTTTCTTT. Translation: CASSLTTGLGTEAFF.

The DNA of the CDR3 is TGTGCCAGCAGCTTAGCATATCAGGTGCAATTAGAGTACGAGCAGTACTTC. The encoded protein is CASSLAYQVQLEYEQYF. J is TRBJ2-7 and V is TRBV7-2; D not certain. The CDR3 has 17 amino acids. Germline CDR1 is SGHTA and CDR2 is FQGNSA. V dropped 0 bases and J dropped 4 bases, with 19 bases sitting between them. The whole variable domain, remainder taken from reference TRBV7-2 and TRBJ2-7, is GAGVSQSPSNKVTEKGKDVELRCDPISGHTALYWYRQSLGQGLEFLIYFQGNSAPDKSGLPSDRFSAERTGGSVSTLTIQRTQQEDSAVYLCASSLAYQVQLEYEQYFGPGTRLTVT.

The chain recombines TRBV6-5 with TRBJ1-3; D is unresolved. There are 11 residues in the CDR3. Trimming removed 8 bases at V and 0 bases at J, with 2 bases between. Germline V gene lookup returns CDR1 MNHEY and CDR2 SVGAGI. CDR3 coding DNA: TGTGCCAGCCTCTCTGGAAACACCATATATTTT. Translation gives CASLSGNTIYF.

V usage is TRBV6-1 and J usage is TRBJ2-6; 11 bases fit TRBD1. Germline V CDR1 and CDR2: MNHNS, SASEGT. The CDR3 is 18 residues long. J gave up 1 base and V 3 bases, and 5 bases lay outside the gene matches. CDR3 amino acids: CASSEPGTGGSGANVLTF. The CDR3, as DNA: TGTGCCAGCAGTGAGCCCGGGACAGGGGGGTCTGGGGCCAACGTCCTGACTTTC.

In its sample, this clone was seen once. The CDR3 spells CASSLGQGIYEQYF. DNA of the CDR3: TGCGCCAGCAGCCTGGGACAGGGTATTTACGAGCAGTACTTC. The V gene is TRBV4-1, the J gene TRBJ2-7, with 9 bases aligning to TRBD1. Germline lookup yields CDR1 MGHRA and CDR2 YSYEKL. This CDR3 is 14 amino acids long. V lost 4 bases to trimming and J lost 4 bases; unmatched junction nucleotides: 5.

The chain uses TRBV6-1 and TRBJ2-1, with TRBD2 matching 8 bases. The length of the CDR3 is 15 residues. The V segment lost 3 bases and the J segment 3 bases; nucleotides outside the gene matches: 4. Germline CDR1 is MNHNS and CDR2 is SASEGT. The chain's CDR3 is CASSDGRGDYNEQFF. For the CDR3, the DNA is TGTGCCAGCAGTGACGGGCGGGGGGACTACAATGAGCAGTTCTTC.

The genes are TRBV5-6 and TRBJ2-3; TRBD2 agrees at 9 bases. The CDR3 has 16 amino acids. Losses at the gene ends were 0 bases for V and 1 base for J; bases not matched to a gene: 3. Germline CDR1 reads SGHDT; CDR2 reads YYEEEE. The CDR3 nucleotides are TGTGCCAGCAGCTTGGGTCCTAGCGGGGGCACAGATACGCAGTATTTT. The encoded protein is CASSLGPSGGTDTQYF.

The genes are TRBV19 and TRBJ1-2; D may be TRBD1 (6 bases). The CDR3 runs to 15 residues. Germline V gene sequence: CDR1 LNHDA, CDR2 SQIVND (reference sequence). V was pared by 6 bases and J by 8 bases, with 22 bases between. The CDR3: CASRLQGEMVGGYTF. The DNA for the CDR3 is TGTGCCAGTAGGCTACAGGGTGAGATGGTAGGCGGCTACACCTTC.

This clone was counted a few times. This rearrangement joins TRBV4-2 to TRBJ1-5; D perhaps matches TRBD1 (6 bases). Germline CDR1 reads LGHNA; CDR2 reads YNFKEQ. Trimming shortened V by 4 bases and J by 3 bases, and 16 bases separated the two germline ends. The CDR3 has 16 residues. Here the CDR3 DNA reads TGTGCCAGCAGCCTGTCACAGGGAGACAACAATCAGCCCCAGCATTTT. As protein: CASSLSQGDNNQPQHF.

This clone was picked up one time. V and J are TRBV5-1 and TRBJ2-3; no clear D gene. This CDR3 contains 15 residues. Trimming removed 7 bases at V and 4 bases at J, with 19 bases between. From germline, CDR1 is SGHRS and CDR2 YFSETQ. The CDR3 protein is CASGIGSRSPDTQYF. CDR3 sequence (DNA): TGCGCCAGCGGAATTGGTAGCCGGTCACCAGATACGCAGTATTTT.

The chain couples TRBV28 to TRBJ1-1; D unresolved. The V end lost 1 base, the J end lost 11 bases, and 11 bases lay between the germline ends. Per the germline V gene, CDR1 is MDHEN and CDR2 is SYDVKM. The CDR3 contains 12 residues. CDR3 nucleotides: TGTGCCAGCAGTTTATTGGACCGCGGGGCTTTCTTT. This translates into CASSLLDRGAFF.

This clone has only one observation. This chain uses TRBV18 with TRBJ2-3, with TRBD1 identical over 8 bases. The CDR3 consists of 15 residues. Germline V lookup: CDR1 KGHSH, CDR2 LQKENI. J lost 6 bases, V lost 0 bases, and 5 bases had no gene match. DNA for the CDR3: TGTGCCAGCTCACCACCGACAGGGGTTTATGATACGCAGTATTTT. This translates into CASSPPTGVYDTQYF.